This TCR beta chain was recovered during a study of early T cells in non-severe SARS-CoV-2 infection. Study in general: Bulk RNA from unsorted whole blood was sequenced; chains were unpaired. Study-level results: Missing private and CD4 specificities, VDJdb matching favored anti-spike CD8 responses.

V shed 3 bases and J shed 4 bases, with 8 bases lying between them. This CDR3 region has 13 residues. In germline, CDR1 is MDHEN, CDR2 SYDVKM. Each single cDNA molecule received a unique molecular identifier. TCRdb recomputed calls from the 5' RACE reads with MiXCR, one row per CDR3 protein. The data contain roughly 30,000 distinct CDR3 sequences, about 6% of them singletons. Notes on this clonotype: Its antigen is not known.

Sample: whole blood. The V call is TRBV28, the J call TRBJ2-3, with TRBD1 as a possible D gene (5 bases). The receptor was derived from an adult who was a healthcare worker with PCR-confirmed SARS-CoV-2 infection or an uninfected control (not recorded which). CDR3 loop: CASSLMTADTQYF. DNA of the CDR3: TGTGCCAGCAGTTTGATGACAGCAGATACGCAGTATTTT.